These T cell receptor beta chains were read from a single sample in a study of human T cells and chemical hapten exposure. TCRdb reprocessed the RACE reads via MiXCR and lists one record per CDR3 protein. The sample shows around 130,000 distinct CDR3 sequences, around 8.2% of them seen only once. Specimen: whole blood. Receptor source: a male donor in good health. Some clones in this sample may be carry-over from other donors' samples. Each CDR3 is given with its conserved first and last residue. A D gene is named only where the DNA matches it firmly. A clone size is listed for some rows: how often the clone was seen (once, few, many), or a class if it is expanded.

clone size: many; D gene: TRBD1; V gene: TRBV3-1; J gene: TRBJ2-6; CDR3 DNA: TGTGCCAGCAGCCCGACAGGGGGCTCTGGGGCCAACGTCCTGACTTTC; CDR3 protein: CASSPTGGSGANVLTF
clone size: many; D gene: NA; V gene: TRBV7-9; J gene: TRBJ2-1; CDR3 DNA: TGTGCCAGCGGAGGACAGAGCTCCTACAATGAGCAGTTCTTC; CDR3 protein: CASGGQSSYNEQFF
clone size: many; D gene: NA; V gene: TRBV12-3/TRBV12-4; J gene: TRBJ2-7; CDR3 DNA: TGTGCCAGCAGTCATTTTTCCGGGACATCCTACGAGCAGTACTTC; CDR3 protein: CASSHFSGTSYEQYF
clone size: NA; D gene: TRBD1; V gene: TRBV6-6; J gene: TRBJ1-5; CDR3 DNA: TGTGCCAGCAGCATACAGGGGCCCCGGGAAGCCCAGCATTTT; CDR3 protein: CASSIQGPREAQHF
clone size: NA; D gene: TRBD1; V gene: TRBV20-1; J gene: TRBJ2-5; CDR3 DNA: TGCAGTGCGCGACAGGGGGCGAGCGAGACCCAGTACTTC; CDR3 protein: CSARQGASETQYF
clone size: few; D gene: NA; V gene: TRBV6-5; J gene: TRBJ2-7; CDR3 DNA: TGTGCCAGCAGTTACTCGAATTTCGCTTACGAGCAGTACTTC; CDR3 protein: CASSYSNFAYEQYF
clone size: NA; D gene: NA; V gene: TRBV6-5; J gene: TRBJ2-2; CDR3 DNA: TGTGCCAGCAGTCCCGGGGTCACCACCGGGGAGCTGTTTTTT; CDR3 protein: CASSPGVTTGELFF
clone size: NA; D gene: TRBD2; V gene: TRBV19; J gene: TRBJ2-3; CDR3 DNA: TGTGCCAGTAGTCCTAGCGGGGGCCCCACAGATACGCAGTATTTT; CDR3 protein: CASSPSGGPTDTQYF
clone size: few; D gene: TRBD1; V gene: TRBV29-1; J gene: TRBJ2-1; CDR3 DNA: TGCAGCGTTGATCAGGACAGGGTGAATGAGCAGTTCTTC; CDR3 protein: CSVDQDRVNEQFF
clone size: many; D gene: NA; V gene: TRBV6-2/TRBV6-3; J gene: TRBJ1-4; CDR3 DNA: TGTGCCAGCAGCCCTCTTGGTGAAAAACTGTTTTTT; CDR3 protein: CASSPLGEKLFF
clone size: few; D gene: NA; V gene: TRBV6-6; J gene: TRBJ1-2; CDR3 DNA: TGTGCCAGCAGTTACTCGGGGACACGCTATGGCTACACCTTC; CDR3 protein: CASSYSGTRYGYTF
clone size: many; D gene: TRBD1; V gene: TRBV6-5; J gene: TRBJ1-1; CDR3 DNA: TGTGCCAGCAGCCCCTACCGGGACAGGGGGAGGGCTTTCTTT; CDR3 protein: CASSPYRDRGRAFF
clone size: few; D gene: NA; V gene: TRBV14; J gene: TRBJ2-2; CDR3 DNA: TGTGCCAGCAGCCAACGCCTCCCGGATCCGAACACCGGGGAGCTGTTTTTT; CDR3 protein: CASSQRLPDPNTGELFF
clone size: few; D gene: TRBD2; V gene: TRBV20-1; J gene: TRBJ2-7; CDR3 DNA: TGCAGTGCTAGAGAAGGCGGGGGGGTCCCCTACGAGCAGTACTTC; CDR3 protein: CSAREGGGVPYEQYF
clone size: many; D gene: NA; V gene: TRBV29-1; J gene: TRBJ2-7; CDR3 DNA: TGCAGCGTTGCGGCTAGGAGCTCCTACGAGCAGTACTTC; CDR3 protein: CSVAARSSYEQYF
clone size: few; D gene: TRBD1; V gene: TRBV5-1; J gene: TRBJ2-3; CDR3 DNA: TGCGCCAGCAGCTCCGGGACAGCAGCAGATACGCAGTATTTT; CDR3 protein: CASSSGTAADTQYF
clone size: NA; D gene: TRBD2; V gene: TRBV6-2/TRBV6-3; J gene: TRBJ2-1; CDR3 DNA: TGTGCCAGCAGTTACGGGACTAGCGGTTACAATGAGCAGTTCTTC; CDR3 protein: CASSYGTSGYNEQFF
clone size: many; D gene: NA; V gene: TRBV19; J gene: TRBJ1-3; CDR3 DNA: TGTGCCAGTAGTATAAGGGACCCACTGGCTGGAAACACCATATATTTT; CDR3 protein: CASSIRDPLAGNTIYF
clone size: NA; D gene: NA; V gene: TRBV2; J gene: TRBJ2-5; CDR3 DNA: TGTGCCAGCCCGATAGGACACTTTTTTTTAACCCAGTACTTC; CDR3 protein: CASPIGHFFLTQYF
clone size: NA; D gene: NA; V gene: TRBV20-1; J gene: TRBJ1-1; CDR3 DNA: TGCAGTGCGGACAGCATGAACACTGAAGCTTTCTTT; CDR3 protein: CSADSMNTEAFF
clone size: few; D gene: NA; V gene: TRBV3-1; J gene: TRBJ2-7; CDR3 DNA: TGTGCCAGCAGCAAGGACCTCGCCTACGAGCAGTACTTC; CDR3 protein: CASSKDLAYEQYF
clone size: NA; D gene: NA; V gene: TRBV5-6; J gene: TRBJ1-5; CDR3 DNA: TGTGCCAGCAGCTTGGGGGGGTCGGACAGCCGCCATCAGCCCCAGCATTTT; CDR3 protein: CASSLGGSDSRHQPQHF
clone size: few; D gene: TRBD2; V gene: TRBV20-1; J gene: TRBJ2-3; CDR3 DNA: TGCAGTGCCCAGACTAGCCGAGGTACGGATACGCAGTATTTT; CDR3 protein: CSAQTSRGTDTQYF
clone size: many; D gene: TRBD2; V gene: TRBV29-1; J gene: TRBJ2-3; CDR3 DNA: TGCAGCGTTGAAGATCCCGATACTAGCGGAATACCTCATACGCAGTATTTT; CDR3 protein: CSVEDPDTSGIPHTQYF
clone size: many; D gene: NA; V gene: TRBV27; J gene: TRBJ2-5; CDR3 DNA: TGTGCCAGCAGTTTACGGGTTCCCGAAAGTGGAGAGACCCAGTACTTC; CDR3 protein: CASSLRVPESGETQYF
clone size: few; D gene: NA; V gene: TRBV7-9; J gene: TRBJ1-3; CDR3 DNA: TGTGCCAGCACCCCGGCGGGTGGAAACACCATATATTTT; CDR3 protein: CASTPAGGNTIYF